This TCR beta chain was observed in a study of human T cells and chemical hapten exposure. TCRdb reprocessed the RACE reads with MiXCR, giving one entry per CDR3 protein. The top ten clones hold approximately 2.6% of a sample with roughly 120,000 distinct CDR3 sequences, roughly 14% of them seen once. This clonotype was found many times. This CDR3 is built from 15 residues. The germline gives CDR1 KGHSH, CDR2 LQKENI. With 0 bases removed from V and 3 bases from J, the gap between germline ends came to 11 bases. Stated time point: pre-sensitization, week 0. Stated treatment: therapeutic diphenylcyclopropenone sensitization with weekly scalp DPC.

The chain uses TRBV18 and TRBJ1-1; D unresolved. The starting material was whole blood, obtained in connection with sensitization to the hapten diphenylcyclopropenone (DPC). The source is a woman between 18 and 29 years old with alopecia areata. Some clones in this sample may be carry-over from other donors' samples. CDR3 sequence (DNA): TGTGCCAGCTCACCACCAGGCGGGTTGCACACTGAAGCTTTCTTT. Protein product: CASSPPGGLHTEAFF. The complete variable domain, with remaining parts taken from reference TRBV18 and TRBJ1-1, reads NAGVMQNPRHLVRRRGQEARLRCSPMKGHSHVYWYRQLPEEGLKFMVYLQKENIIDESGMPKERFSAEFPKEGPSILRIQQVVRGDSAAYFCASSPPGGLHTEAFFGQGTRLTVV.